This T cell receptor (beta chain) was recorded in a study of T-cell reconstitution after alpha-beta-depleted transplantation in children. Study findings and constraints: Several hundred graft clones that had expanded were reportedly the source of alpha-beta T cells about two months after transplant. Some patients showed high day-60 TCRbeta diversity, which derived from surviving recipient T cells and thymic progenitors. Hyperexpanded clones declined; after one year, newly produced T cells mostly supplied diversity.

The germline CDR1 and CDR2 sequences are SNHLY and FYNNEI. The CDR3 has 15 residues. Trimming took 8 bases from V and 3 from J; bases not matched to a gene: 13. This clonotype was counted between two and nine times. Its antigen is not identified. Preparation of the TCRbeta library was carried out with unique molecular identifiers. TCRdb passed the PCR reads through MiXCR, listing each CDR3 protein once. Found here are around 490,000 distinct CDR3 sequences, around 10% of them singletons; the top ten hold about 15%. The V call is TRBV2, the J call TRBJ2-7; 7 bases are shared with TRBD1. Here the sequenced sample was PBMCs, mostly from graft donor cells, taken 180 days after TCRalphabeta/CD19-depleted stem cell transplant. The TCR was taken from a female patient aged 2-10 years who had a stem cell transplant for aplastic anemia, so the T cells may come from the graft donor. DNA for the CDR3: TGTGCCAGCCAACCCGAACAGGGGATGGGCTACGAGCAGTACTTC. It specifies CASQPEQGMGYEQYF.